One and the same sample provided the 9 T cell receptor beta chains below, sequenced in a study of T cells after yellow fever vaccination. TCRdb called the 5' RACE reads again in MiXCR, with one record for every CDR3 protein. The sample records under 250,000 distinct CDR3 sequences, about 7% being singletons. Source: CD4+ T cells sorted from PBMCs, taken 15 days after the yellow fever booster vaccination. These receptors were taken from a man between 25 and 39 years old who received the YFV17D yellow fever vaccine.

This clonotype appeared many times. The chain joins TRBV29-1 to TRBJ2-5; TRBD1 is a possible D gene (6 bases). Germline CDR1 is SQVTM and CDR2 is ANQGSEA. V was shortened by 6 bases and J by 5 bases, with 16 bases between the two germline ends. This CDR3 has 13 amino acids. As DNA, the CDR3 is TGCAGCGTAGGGACGACAGGACGGGAGACCCAGTACTTC. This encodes CSVGTTGRETQYF.

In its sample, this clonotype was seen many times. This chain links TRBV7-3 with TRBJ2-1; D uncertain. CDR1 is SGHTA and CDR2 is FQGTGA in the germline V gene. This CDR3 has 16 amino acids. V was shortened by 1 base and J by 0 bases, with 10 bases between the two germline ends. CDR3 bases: TGTGCCAGCAGCTTAATGGCGGCTAACTCCTACAATGAGCAGTTCTTC. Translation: CASSLMAANSYNEQFF.

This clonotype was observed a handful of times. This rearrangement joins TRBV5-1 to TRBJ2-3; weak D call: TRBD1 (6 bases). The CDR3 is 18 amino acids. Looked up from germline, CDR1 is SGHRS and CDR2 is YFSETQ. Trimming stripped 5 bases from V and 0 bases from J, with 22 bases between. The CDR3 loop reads CASSNYPPDRISTDTQYF. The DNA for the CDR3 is TGCGCCAGCAGTAACTATCCTCCCGACAGGATTAGCACAGATACGCAGTATTTT.

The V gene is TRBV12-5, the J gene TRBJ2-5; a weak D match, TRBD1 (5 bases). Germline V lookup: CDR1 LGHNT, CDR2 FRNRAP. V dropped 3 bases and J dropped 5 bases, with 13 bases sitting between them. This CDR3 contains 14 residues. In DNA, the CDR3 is TGTGCTAGTGGTTTAGGTCGCAGGGCCGAGACCCAGTACTTC. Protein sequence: CASGLGRRAETQYF.

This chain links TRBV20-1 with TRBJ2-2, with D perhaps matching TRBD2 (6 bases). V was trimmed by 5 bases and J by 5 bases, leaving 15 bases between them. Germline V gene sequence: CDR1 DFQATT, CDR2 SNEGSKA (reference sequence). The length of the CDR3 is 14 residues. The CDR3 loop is CSAEPPLATGELFF. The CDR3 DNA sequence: TGCAGTGCTGAACCCCCTCTAGCGACCGGGGAGCTGTTTTTT.

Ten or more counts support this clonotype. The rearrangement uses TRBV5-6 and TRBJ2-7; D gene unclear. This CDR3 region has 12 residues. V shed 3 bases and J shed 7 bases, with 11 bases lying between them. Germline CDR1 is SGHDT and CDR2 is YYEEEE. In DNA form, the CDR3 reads TGTGCCAGCAGCTCGCAGGATTGGGAGCAGTACTTC. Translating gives CASSSQDWEQYF.

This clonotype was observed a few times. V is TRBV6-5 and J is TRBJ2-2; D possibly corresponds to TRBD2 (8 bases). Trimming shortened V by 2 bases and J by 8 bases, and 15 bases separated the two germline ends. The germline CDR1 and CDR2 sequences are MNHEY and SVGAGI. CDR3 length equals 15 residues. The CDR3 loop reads CASSYRTSRGGELFF. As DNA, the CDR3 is TGTGCCAGCAGTTACCGGACTAGCAGGGGGGGGGAGCTGTTTTTT.

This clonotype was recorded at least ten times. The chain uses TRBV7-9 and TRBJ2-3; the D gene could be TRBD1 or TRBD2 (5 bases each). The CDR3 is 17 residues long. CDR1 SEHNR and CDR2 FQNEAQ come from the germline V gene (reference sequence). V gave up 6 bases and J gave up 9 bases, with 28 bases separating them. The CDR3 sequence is CASRKLPTRRAGTTQYF. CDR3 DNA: TGTGCCAGCAGAAAGCTTCCCACCCGAAGAGCCGGGACGACGCAGTATTTT.

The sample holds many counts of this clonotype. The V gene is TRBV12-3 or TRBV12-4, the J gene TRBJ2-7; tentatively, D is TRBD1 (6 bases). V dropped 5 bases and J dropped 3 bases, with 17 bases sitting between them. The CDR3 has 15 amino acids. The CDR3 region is CASSVQGWDDYEQYF. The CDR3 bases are TGTGCCAGCAGTGTCCAGGGGTGGGACGACTACGAGCAGTACTTC.